One sample yielded the 30 T cell receptor beta chains listed below, sequenced in a study of T cells in women clearing cervical HPV infection. Libraries were prepared by immunoSEQ multiplex PCR; TCRdb keeps only in-frame clonotypes and omits some of them. The sample totals about 32,000 clones. Sequencing was done on a sample of blood buffy coat. The source of these receptors is a woman between 18 and 75 years old with a cervical HPV16 infection that either progressed to CIN3+ or cleared (not recorded which).

With respect to this clone: The read gets to within 3 residues of the CDR3 end, and the germline J gene fills in the rest. The chain carries TRBV9 and TRBJ2-3, with TRBD2 identical over 11 bases. Germline CDR1 SGDLS, CDR2 YYNGEE. Unmatched junction bases numbered 5, after V lost 0 bases and J lost 2 bases. The CDR3 loop spans 17 amino acids. CDR3 bases read: TGTGCCAGCAGCGTAGATTTAGCGGGAGGGCACACAGATACG. It is translated as CASSVDLAGGHTDT. In full, the CDR3 is CASSVDLAGGHTDTQYF.

On this clone itself: The read finishes 3 residues shy of the CDR3 end, and the germline J gene is used to complete it. The gene calls are TRBV7-6 and TRBJ1-2; no clear D. CDR1 is SGHVS and CDR2 is FNYEAQ in the germline V gene. There are 14 residues in the CDR3. CDR3 bases read: TGTGCCGTCGGAGGCGGGAGGGAATACAATGAC. Its translation: CAVGGGREYND. The whole CDR3 sequence reads CAVGGGREYNDYTF.

Partial CDR3 DNA: TGTGCCAGCAGTTTAGAGTGGACAGGGCGCCGTGGTAATGAG. Protein product: CASSLEWTGRRGNE. The entire CDR3 protein is CASSLEWTGRRGNEQFF. The chain joins TRBV12-3 or TRBV12-4 to TRBJ2-1, with 8 bases matching TRBD1. From the germline J gene comes the end of the CDR3, since the read stops 3 residues before it. The CDR3 has 17 residues. Germline trimming cut 1 base from V and 7 bases from J; bases unmatched to any gene: 12.

Concerning this clone: From the germline J gene comes the end of the CDR3, since the read stops 3 residues before it. The rearrangement joins TRBV18 to TRBJ1-4; weak D call: TRBD1 (5 bases). The CDR3 extends over 13 amino acids. The germline V gene encodes CDR1 KGHSH and CDR2 LQKENI. CDR3 DNA (partial): TGTGCCAGCTCACAGGCTGGGGCCAACGTA. It encodes CASSQAGANV. The whole CDR3 sequence reads CASSQAGANVLFF.

Comments on this clone: The CDR3 end is not reached by the read, which stops 3 residues before it; the germline J gene fills it in. This chain links TRBV10-3 with TRBJ2-7; a possible D gene is TRBD1 (5 bases). The length of the CDR3 is 14 residues. Per the germline V gene, CDR1 is ENHRY and CDR2 is SYGVKD. V lost 0 bases and J lost 4, with 10 bases in between. The CDR3 loop reads CAISESGRAYEQYF. The sequenced part of the CDR3 DNA is TGTGCCATCAGTGAGTCGGGCAGGGCTTACGAG.

Note on this clone: The read ends 3 residues before the CDR3 terminus; that terminus is restored from the germline J gene. V gene TRBV30 combines with J gene TRBJ1-2, with D possibly TRBD1 on 6 matching bases. Germline V gene data show CDR1 as GTSNPN and CDR2 as SVGIG (reference sequence). The CDR3 is 14 residues long. The sequenced part of the CDR3 DNA is TGTGCCTGGAGTTTGAAAGGGGGTCGCTACGAC. Its translation: CAWSLKGGRYD. The full CDR3 is CAWSLKGGRYDYTF.

Of note for this clone: The CDR3 end lies 3 residues beyond the end of the read and is filled in from the germline J gene. V is TRBV19 and J is TRBJ2-1; no firm D call. The CDR3 covers 11 residues. Trimming pared 3 bases from V and 7 bases from J, leaving 4 bases between. Germline CDR1 and CDR2: LNHDA and SQIVND (reference sequence). The sequenced CDR3 bases are TGTGCCAGTAGTATGGCAAATGAG. It yields the protein CASSMANE. The full CDR3 sequence reads CASSMANEQFF.

The CDR3 bases that were read are TGTGCCAGCAGCTTGGGAGGGCGCGAG. It encodes CASSLGGRE. The whole CDR3 sequence is CASSLGGREQYF. This chain links TRBV5-5 with TRBJ2-7; D may be TRBD2 (5 bases). The missing CDR3 end, 3 residues past where the read stops, is filled in from the germline J gene. The length of the CDR3 is 12 residues. Germline V gives CDR1 SGHKS, CDR2 YYEKEE (reference sequence). V shed 0 bases and J shed 6 bases, with 7 bases lying between them.

About this clone: With the read ending 3 residues before the CDR3 end, the germline J gene is used to fill in that end. The chain uses TRBV5-1 and TRBJ2-7; 12 bases fit TRBD1. V trimming: 3 bases; J trimming: 6 bases; junction bases outside the gene matches: 7. Germline V gene lookup returns CDR1 SGHRS and CDR2 YFSETQ. The CDR3 contains 15 residues. The CDR3 loop is CASSSQGTGGREQYF. The CDR3 bases that were read are TGCGCCAGCAGCTCCCAGGGGACAGGGGGCCGCGAG.

As for this clone: The CDR3 end is not reached by the read, which stops 3 residues before it; the germline J gene fills it in. J is TRBJ1-5 and V is TRBV6-1; no firm D call. The V and J ends lost 3 bases and 8 bases respectively, with 11 bases between them. The CDR3 has 13 amino acids. Germline CDR1 MNHNS, CDR2 SASEGT. CDR3 DNA, as far as it was read: TGTGCCAGCAGTGAGAGGGTGGTGGAGCCC. This codes for CASSERVVEP. In full, the CDR3 is CASSERVVEPQHF.

Points on this clone: Read data end 3 residues before the CDR3 end; the end is taken from the germline J gene. This rearrangement joins TRBV20-1 to TRBJ1-5; maybe TRBD1 (5 bases). The CDR3 covers 13 residues. Trimming stripped 0 bases from V and 9 bases from J, with 12 bases between. Germline values: CDR1 DFQATT, CDR2 SNEGSKA (reference sequence). CDR3 DNA, as far as it was read: TGCAGTGCTAGAGATGGCAGGGCAGGGCCC. This encodes CSARDGRAGP. Given in full, the CDR3 is CSARDGRAGPQHF.

Comments on this clone: Read coverage stops 3 residues before the CDR3 terminus; the germline J gene supplies the remainder. The chain couples TRBV30 to TRBJ1-1; 7 bases are a match to TRBD1. Germline V gives CDR1 GTSNPN, CDR2 SVGIG (reference sequence). The CDR3 consists of 13 residues. Trimming removed 2 bases from V and 3 bases from J; junction bases left unmatched: 3. CDR3 amino acids: CAWSRDRDTEAFF. The covered CDR3 bases are TGTGCCTGGAGTCGAGACAGGGACACTGAA. Full variable domain (remainder filled in from reference TRBV30 and TRBJ1-1): SQTIHQWPATLVQPVGSPLSLECTVEGTSNPNLYWYRQAAGRGLQLLFYSVGIGQISSEVPQNLSASRPQDRQFILSSKKLLLSDSGFYLCAWSRDRDTEAFFGQGTRLTVV.

The CDR3 reads CASSLEPTGTGYNEYTF. The CDR3 bases that were read are TGTGCCAGCAGCTTGGAACCTACCGGGACAGGATACAATGAA. This sequence joins TRBV7-7 and TRBJ1-2; 8 bases line up with TRBD1. With the read ending 3 residues before the CDR3 end, the germline J gene is used to fill in that end. Germline V lookup: CDR1 SSHAT, CDR2 FNYEAQ (reference sequence). The CDR3 covers 17 residues.

To note about this clone: The missing CDR3 end, 3 residues past where the read stops, is filled in from the germline J gene. The rearrangement joins TRBV5-6 to TRBJ2-3; D unclear. Between the trimmed V and J ends, which lost 1 base and 1 base, there was a span of 4 bases. This CDR3 has 13 amino acids. Germline CDR1 SGHDT, CDR2 YYEEEE. The sequenced CDR3 bases are TGTGCCAGCAGCTTGCCGGGCACAGATACG. Translation gives CASSLPGTDT. The CDR3 reads in full as CASSLPGTDTQYF. The variable domain in full, with the rest retrieved from reference TRBV5-6 and TRBJ2-3, is DAGVTQSPTHLIKTRGQQVTLRCSPKSGHDTVSWYQQALGQGPQFIFQYYEEEERQRGNFPDRFSGHQFPNYSSELNVNALLLGDSALYLCASSLPGTDTQYFGPGTRLTVL.

Concerning this clone: The sequence runs out 3 residues before the end of the CDR3; the remainder is reconstructed from the germline J gene. This rearrangement joins TRBV7-2 to TRBJ1-2, with D perhaps TRBD1 (5 bases). CDR1 is SGHTA, CDR2 FQGNSA, per germline. This CDR3 comprises 14 residues. CDR3 region: CASSLAPGPDDYTF. The covered CDR3 bases are TGTGCCAGCAGCTTAGCCCCAGGGCCAGACGAC.

CDR3 amino acids: CASSLVRRGNSPLHF. Partial CDR3 DNA: TGTGCCAGCAGCTTAGTTAGACGGGGGAATTCACCC. This chain joins TRBV7-2 and TRBJ1-6; TRBD1 is a possible D gene (5 bases). The observed sequence ends 3 residues before the CDR3 terminus, with the missing tail filled in from the germline J gene. V lost 1 base and J lost 7, with 11 bases in between. CDR3 length: 15 residues. Germline V gives CDR1 SGHTA, CDR2 FQGNSA.

Comment on this clone: With the read ending 3 residues before the CDR3 end, the germline J gene is used to fill in that end. J is TRBJ2-5 and V is TRBV20-1; 15 positions agree with TRBD2. The V and J ends lost 1 base and 4 bases, in that order; junction bases with no gene match: 13. The CDR3 length is 19 residues. The germline gives CDR1 DFQATT, CDR2 SNEGSKA (reference sequence). The CDR3: CSARVYWTSGRAFGETQYF. The part of the CDR3 DNA that was read is TGCAGTGCTAGAGTTTACTGGACTAGCGGGAGGGCCTTCGGAGAGACC.

About this clone: The read terminates 3 residues ahead of where the CDR3 ends, so the germline J gene completes it. The chain links TRBV6-1 to TRBJ2-4; D gene unclear. The CDR3 length is 14 residues. The germline V gene encodes CDR1 MNHNS and CDR2 SASEGT. The part of the CDR3 DNA that was read is TGTGCCAGCAGTGAGCTCAGGAGCAATCAGCCT. Amino acids: CASSELRSNQP. In full, the CDR3 reads CASSELRSNQPQYF.

About this clone itself: Sequencing ends 3 residues short of the CDR3 end; the germline J gene provides the rest. This rearrangement joins TRBV30 to TRBJ2-7; TRBD2 aligns across 16 bases. J was trimmed by 6 bases and V by 5 bases; bases with no gene match: 19. Germline V gene sequence: CDR1 GTSNPN, CDR2 SVGIG (reference sequence). The CDR3 length is 19 residues. The part of the CDR3 DNA that was read is TGTGCCTGGCAGCTGCGGCCCCCGGGACTAGCGGGAGGGGTGCCCGAG. Its translation: CAWQLRPPGLAGGVPE. The whole CDR3 reads CAWQLRPPGLAGGVPEQYF.

Turning to this clone: Read data end 3 residues before the CDR3 end; the end is taken from the germline J gene. The V and J genes are TRBV19 and TRBJ1-2; the match to TRBD1 covers 9 bases. CDR3 length: 16 residues. Per the germline V gene, CDR1 is LNHDA and CDR2 is SQIVND (reference sequence). The sequenced CDR3 bases are TGTGCCAGTAGTATTACCGGGACAGGGCTAATCTACGAC. It codes for CASSITGTGLIYD. The CDR3, in full, reads CASSITGTGLIYDYTF.

About this clone itself: The read finishes 3 residues shy of the CDR3 end, and the germline J gene is used to complete it. This chain joins TRBV5-1 and TRBJ1-6; D ambiguous. V was clipped by 2 bases and J by 9 bases, with 9 bases between them. In germline, CDR1 is SGHRS, CDR2 YFSETQ. The CDR3 runs 13 residues. Partial CDR3 DNA: TGCGCCAGCAGCTTCGCTCAGAGTTCACCC. This encodes CASSFAQSSP. The complete CDR3 sequence is CASSFAQSSPLHF.

Concerning this clone: One junction end does not reproduce the germline sequence, and a read error may be involved. The read is 3 residues too short to cover the CDR3 end, so that end is filled in from the germline J gene. The V and J genes are TRBV7-2 and TRBJ1-3; no reliable D call. This CDR3 region has 14 residues. Germline V gene data show CDR1 as SGHTA and CDR2 as FQGNSA. CDR3 protein: CASSPPDSGNTIYF. CDR3 DNA, as far as it was read: TGTGCCAGCAGCCCACCCGACTCTGGAAACACG.

Points on this clone: Read sequence stops 3 residues before the CDR3 end, and the germline J gene provides the missing end. The chain combines TRBV7-2 with TRBJ2-4; no clear D. The CDR3 contains 14 residues. In germline, CDR1 is SGHTA, CDR2 FQGNSA. CDR3: CASSDGSTNYGQYF. CDR3 DNA (partial): TGTGCCAGCAGCGATGGCAGCACTAACTATGGT. The variable domain in full, completed from reference TRBV7-2 and TRBJ2-4, reads GAGVSQSPSNKVTEKGKDVELRCDPISGHTALYWYRQSLGQGLEFLIYFQGNSAPDKSGLPSDRFSAERTGGSVSTLTIQRTQQEDSAVYLCASSDGSTNYGQYFGAGTRLSVL.

For this clone: The CDR3 is cut off 3 residues early in the read; its end comes from the germline J gene. The rearrangement links TRBV29-1 to TRBJ2-2; possible D gene TRBD1, 6 bases. Germline lookup yields CDR1 SQVTM and CDR2 ANQGSEA. Between the trimmed V and J ends, which lost 6 bases and 6 bases, there was a span of 11 bases. There are 12 residues in the CDR3. The sequenced CDR3 bases are TGCAGCGTCCCGGACAGCTCCGGGGAG. It yields the protein CSVPDSSGE. In full, the CDR3 reads CSVPDSSGELFF.

Of note for this clone: Read data end 3 residues before the CDR3 end; the end is taken from the germline J gene. The chain couples TRBV5-6 to TRBJ2-7; TRBD1 matches 8 bases. Germline values: CDR1 SGHDT, CDR2 YYEEEE. The CDR3 runs 15 residues. V shed 0 bases, J shed 2 bases, and the junction held 4 bases outside the gene matches. CDR3 DNA (partial): TGTGCCAGCAGCTTGGGGGGACAGGCTGCCTACGAG. This codes for CASSLGGQAAYE. The complete CDR3 reads CASSLGGQAAYEQYF.

Regarding this clone: Sequencing ends 3 residues short of the CDR3 end; the germline J gene provides the rest. The chain is built from TRBV19 and TRBJ1-6; TRBD1 aligns across 12 bases. The CDR3 spans 15 residues. J was trimmed by 7 bases and V by 3 bases; bases with no gene match: 1. Germline CDR1 reads LNHDA; CDR2 reads SQIVND (reference sequence). Partial CDR3 DNA: TGTGCCAGTAGTATTGGGACAGGGGGCAATTCACCC. This gives the protein CASSIGTGGNSP. The whole CDR3 region reads CASSIGTGGNSPLHF.

About this clone itself: The read falls 3 residues short of the CDR3 end, and the missing part is taken from the germline J gene. The chain combines TRBV12-3 or TRBV12-4 with TRBJ2-1, with D perhaps TRBD2 (6 bases). Trimming stripped 6 bases from V and 8 bases from J, with 17 bases between. There are 14 residues in the CDR3. The DNA read from the CDR3 is TGTGCCAGCAGCCAACTTGCTGGGACTGATGAG. It codes for CASSQLAGTDE. The whole CDR3 reads CASSQLAGTDEQFF.

With respect to this clone: The read terminates 3 residues ahead of where the CDR3 ends, so the germline J gene completes it. V is TRBV6-2 or TRBV6-3 and J is TRBJ1-1; 11 bases match TRBD1. V was clipped by 6 bases and J by 3 bases; unmatched bases: 3. Germline V CDR1 and CDR2: MNHEY, SVGEGT. The CDR3 extends over 14 amino acids. The CDR3 DNA, read in part, is TGTGCCAGCAGGGACAGGGGGCGGGACACTGAA. It specifies CASRDRGRDTE. The full CDR3 sequence reads CASRDRGRDTEAFF.

A note on this clone: Germline and junction disagree at one end, which may indicate a read error. The read is 3 residues too short to cover the CDR3 end, so that end is filled in from the germline J gene. The chain employs TRBV30 and TRBJ1-1; D unclear. Germline loops: CDR1 GTSNPN, CDR2 SVGIG (reference sequence). The CDR3 consists of 11 residues. The covered CDR3 bases are TGTGCCGGGAGGCGGAACACTGAA. Protein sequence: CAGRRNTE. The full CDR3 protein reads CAGRRNTEAFF.

CDR3 DNA, as far as it was read: TGTGCCAGCAGCCCCATGGGGACAGGGTTAGATACG. Its protein is CASSPMGTGLDT. The whole CDR3 is CASSPMGTGLDTQYF. V gene TRBV7-7 combines with J gene TRBJ2-3, with TRBD1 matching 9 bases. Read sequence stops 3 residues before the CDR3 end, and the germline J gene provides the missing end. Germline trimming cut 5 bases from V and 5 bases from J; bases unmatched to any gene: 8. This CDR3 spans 15 amino acids. CDR1 and CDR2 (germline): SSHAT, FNYEAQ (reference sequence).